This is a list of T cell receptor beta chains from one sample in a study of graft-versus-host responses after intestinal transplantation. Antigens for these TCRs are unknown. Sequencing was performed with immunoSEQ multiplex PCR; in TCRdb, only in-frame clones are kept and a portion is missing. The repertoire consists of 62,000 or so clones, with roughly 90% occurring once and the leading ten covering 1.5% to 2%. The material was unstimulated CD8+ T cells sorted from spleen or lymph node cells, obtained before transplant. Receptor source: a human donor who was the organ donor for an intestinal transplant. CDR3s include the opening cysteine and the closing phenylalanine or tryptophan. Fields, in order: D gene, CDR3 length, J gene, clone size, V gene, CDR3 protein, CDR3 DNA. A D gene is named only where the DNA matches it firmly. Only part of the rows carry a size: once, few, many, or a class if the clone is expanded.

d_gene: NA; len: 13; j_gene: TRBJ2-7; abundance: once; v_gene: TRBV7-9; CDR3aa: CASTQGGSYEQYF; CDR3nt: TGTGCCAGCACCCAAGGCGGCAGTTACGAGCAGTACTTC
d_gene: TRBD1; len: 15; j_gene: TRBJ1-5; abundance: NA; v_gene: TRBV2; CDR3aa: CASSNYRGTNQPQHF; CDR3nt: TGTGCCAGCAGCAACTACAGGGGGACCAATCAGCCCCAGCATTTT
d_gene: TRBD1; len: 18; j_gene: TRBJ1-1; abundance: NA; v_gene: TRBV5-1; CDR3aa: CASSFMFQQGAMNTEAFF; CDR3nt: TGCGCCAGCAGCTTCATGTTTCAACAGGGGGCAATGAACACTGAAGCTTTCTTT
d_gene: NA; len: 13; j_gene: TRBJ2-5; abundance: once; v_gene: TRBV15; CDR3aa: CATSVIQRETQYF; CDR3nt: TGTGCCACCAGCGTAATACAGCGGGAGACCCAGTACTTC
d_gene: NA; len: 14; j_gene: TRBJ1-6; abundance: NA; v_gene: TRBV5-1; CDR3aa: CASSPDDLNSPLHF; CDR3nt: TGCGCCAGCAGCCCCGATGATCTAAATTCACCCCTCCACTTT
d_gene: NA; len: 15; j_gene: TRBJ1-2; abundance: NA; v_gene: TRBV7-2; CDR3aa: CASSFSLQGNDGYTF; CDR3nt: TGTGCCAGCAGCTTCTCTCTTCAGGGGAATGATGGCTACACCTTC
d_gene: NA; len: 14; j_gene: TRBJ2-5; abundance: NA; v_gene: TRBV28; CDR3aa: CASSAPRVGETQYF; CDR3nt: TGTGCCAGCAGTGCCCCCCGGGTCGGAGAGACCCAGTACTTC
d_gene: TRBD2; len: 15; j_gene: TRBJ2-7; abundance: NA; v_gene: TRBV29-1; CDR3aa: CSVEDPQRGSYEQYF; CDR3nt: TGCAGCGTTGAAGATCCCCAGCGGGGATCCTACGAGCAGTACTTC
d_gene: TRBD1; len: 13; j_gene: TRBJ1-2; abundance: NA; v_gene: TRBV28; CDR3aa: CASNRGGGYGYTF; CDR3nt: TGTGCCAGCAACAGGGGAGGCGGCTATGGCTACACCTTC
d_gene: TRBD1; len: 18; j_gene: TRBJ1-3; abundance: NA; v_gene: TRBV19; CDR3aa: CASSLRTGVFLSGNTIYF; CDR3nt: TGTGCCAGTAGTTTACGGACAGGGGTCTTCCTCTCTGGAAACACCATATATTTT
d_gene: NA; len: 18; j_gene: TRBJ2-5; abundance: once; v_gene: TRBV28; CDR3aa: CASSLIFGASPLRETQYF; CDR3nt: TGTGCCAGCAGTTTAATTTTTGGGGCTTCCCCTCTAAGAGAGACCCAGTACTTC
d_gene: TRBD1; len: 16; j_gene: TRBJ2-7; abundance: NA; v_gene: TRBV4-1; CDR3aa: CASSLRQGTGAYEQYF; CDR3nt: TGCGCCAGCAGCCTCAGACAGGGAACCGGCGCCTACGAGCAGTACTTC
d_gene: NA; len: 14; j_gene: TRBJ2-2; abundance: NA; v_gene: TRBV28; CDR3aa: CASSQQIATGELFF; CDR3nt: TGTGCCAGCAGTCAACAAATTGCCACCGGGGAGCTGTTTTTT
d_gene: TRBD1; len: 17; j_gene: TRBJ2-5; abundance: NA; v_gene: TRBV9; CDR3aa: CASSVRTGPMEEETQYF; CDR3nt: TGTGCCAGCAGCGTAAGGACAGGACCTATGGAGGAAGAGACCCAGTACTTC
d_gene: TRBD1; len: 17; j_gene: TRBJ2-4; abundance: NA; v_gene: TRBV7-3; CDR3aa: CASSPSTPGQGLVIQYF; CDR3nt: TGTGCCAGCAGCCCCTCCACGCCGGGACAGGGGTTAGTCATTCAGTACTTC
d_gene: TRBD1; len: 17; j_gene: TRBJ1-2; abundance: NA; v_gene: TRBV25-1; CDR3aa: CASSTLGQGGTNYGYTF; CDR3nt: TGTGCCAGCAGTACTCTTGGACAGGGGGGGACTAACTATGGCTACACCTTC